This T cell receptor (beta chain) was obtained from a study of neoadjuvant anti-PD-1 for oral cavity cancer. The time point: after neoadjuvant nivolumab, at surgical resection. Patients had HPV-negative, locally advanced oral cavity squamous cell carcinoma. Sequencing used immunoSEQ multiplex PCR; TCRdb keeps in-frame clones, though not all of them. The table shows about 23,000 clones, with 25% to 30% occurring only once. CDR3 length: 13 amino acids. Trimming took 5 bases from V and 8 from J; bases not matched to a gene: 11. Per germline, CDR1 GTSNPN and CDR2 SVGIG (reference sequence). This TCR was sampled from a person between 40 and 79 years old with oral cavity squamous cell carcinoma. The rearrangement links TRBV30 to TRBJ1-2; TRBD1 agrees at 7 bases. Source: tumor tissue, taken after nivolumab (anti-PD-1) treatment. Here the CDR3 reads CAWDLYRGGGYTF. The DNA of the CDR3 is TGTGCCTGGGACCTATACAGGGGCGGGGGCTACACCTTC.